This T cell receptor (beta chain) was recorded in a study of T cell repertoires in cytomegalovirus infection. Turning to the study itself: Newly reported HLA-C-restricted and thoroughly characterized HLA-B-restricted CMV epitopes were employed. Public TCR beta signatures were indicative of both CMV infection and a matching HLA type.

This clonotype was recorded a few times. What it binds is not known. One entry per CDR3 protein results from TCRdb running MiXCR on the reads. The table has 450,000 to 600,000 distinct CDR3 sequences, approximately 42% seen once; the top ten hold 43%. Findings and limits, study-wide: People with CMV and the relevant HLA were identified by cumulative public TCR beta family frequency.

Material: cultured PBMCs, obtained from culture after CMV antigen stimulation. This TCR derives from a human donor in good health (CMV status not recorded). Some clones in this sample may be carry-over from other donors' samples.

This CDR3 is CASSPTFWTENTEAFF. The DNA of the CDR3 is TGTGCCAGCAGCCCGACATTCTGGACGGAGAACACTGAAGCTTTCTTT. V usage is TRBV7-2 and J usage is TRBJ1-1; D is undetermined. Trimming removed 5 bases from V and 1 base from J, with 17 bases in between. The germline V gene encodes CDR1 SGHTA and CDR2 FQGNSA. This CDR3 has 16 amino acids.